Below, 20 T cell receptor beta chains from the same sample are listed, as sequenced in a study of Graves' ophthalmopathy and Graves' hyperthyroidism. The authors amplified TCR beta CDR3 regions, and they did so from RNA transcripts for repertoire sequencing. After a first-round RT-PCR with HTBI primers, a second-round multiplex PCR was run. Each CDR3 protein gets one entry after TCRdb re-called the multiplex PCR reads with MiXCR. The sample shows 200,000 to 300,000 distinct CDR3 sequences, about 47% of them seen only once. Sequencing was performed on peripheral blood. These receptors were collected from an adult man with Graves' ophthalmopathy.

This clonotype was seen once. The chain joins TRBV7-2 to TRBJ1-2, with D possibly being TRBD1 (5 bases). The CDR3 length is 13 residues. Germline lookup yields CDR1 SGHTA and CDR2 FQGNSA. Deletions cut 2 bases from V and 7 bases from J, with 11 bases between. The CDR3 spells CASSLPGGSGYTF. CDR3 DNA: TGTGCCAGCAGCTTACCCGGGGGGTCTGGCTACACCTTC.

There are many counts of this clonotype. The chain is built from TRBV12-3 or TRBV12-4 and TRBJ1-1; TRBD1 matches at 7 bases. CDR3 length: 14 residues. With 6 bases clipped from V and 2 bases from J, the junction kept 6 bases outside the gene matches. The CDR3 DNA reads TGTGCCAGCAGCCTCGACAGGGTCAACACTGAAGCTTTCTTT. Translation: CASSLDRVNTEAFF.

The V gene is TRBV7-8, the J gene TRBJ1-2; D is perhaps TRBD1 (5 bases). Germline V gives CDR1 SGHVS, CDR2 FQNEAQ. The CDR3 length is 14 residues. Trimming took off 4 bases at V and 6 bases at J, with 15 bases between the two ends. CDR3 protein: CASSSRERSDGYTF. The CDR3 region has the DNA TGTGCCAGCAGCTCCAGGGAACGTTCAGATGGCTACACCTTC.

This clonotype came up a few times. This chain connects TRBV2 to TRBJ1-4, with 7 bases lining up with TRBD1. The germline gives CDR1 SNHLY, CDR2 FYNNEI. The CDR3 runs 16 residues. The J segment lost 0 bases and the V segment lost 5 bases, leaving 6 bases of the junction unmatched. CDR3 nucleotides: TGTGCCAGCAGTTTAGGGGGACAGACAACTAATGAAAAACTGTTTTTT. It is translated as CASSLGGQTTNEKLFF. Full variable domain (rest looked up from reference TRBV2 and TRBJ1-4): EPEVTQTPSHQVTQMGQEVILRCVPISNHLYFYWYRQILGQKVEFLVSFYNNEISEKSEIFDDQFSVERPDGSNFTLKIRSTKLEDSAMYFCASSLGGQTTNEKLFFGSGTQLSVL.

The chain recombines TRBV7-9 with TRBJ1-2; the D is unclear. CDR1 is SEHNR, CDR2 FQNEAQ, per germline (reference sequence). The CDR3 has 16 amino acids. Between the trimmed V and J ends, which lost 0 bases and 6 bases, there was a span of 17 bases. Here the CDR3 DNA reads TGTGCCAGCAGCTTAGCTTCGGTGAGGTCTGGGGATGGCTACACCTTC. It codes for CASSLASVRSGDGYTF.

This clonotype was counted a single time. As the CDR3 is not closed by the conserved phenylalanine or tryptophan, this likely results from a read error. The DNA is omitted, as the CDR3 cannot be located on it reliably, and the CDR3 follows TCRdb's listing. The chain is built from TRBV19 and TRBJ2-6. The CDR3 region is 8 residues in length, termini included. CDR1 and CDR2 from the germline V gene are LNHDA and SQIVND (reference sequence). CDR3 sequence reads: CASNERFV.

The J gene is TRBJ1-2, the V gene TRBV5-1; 9 positions match TRBD1. Per the germline V gene, CDR1 is SGHRS and CDR2 is YFSETQ. The CDR3 is 15 amino acids. Germline trimming cut 3 bases from V and 8 bases from J; bases unmatched to any gene: 11. The CDR3 region is CASSSPGQGGSGYTF. DNA of the CDR3: TGCGCCAGCAGCTCTCCGGGACAGGGAGGATCGGGCTACACCTTC.

V usage is TRBV10-3 and J usage is TRBJ1-4; 7 positions agree with TRBD1. Trimming cost V 9 bases and J 0 bases; bases outside gene matches: 10. CDR3 size: 16 residues. Germline V gene sequence: CDR1 ENHRY, CDR2 SYGVKD. The CDR3 DNA is TGTGCCATGAGGGACAGACTTTTTGCAACTAATGAAAAACTGTTTTTT. It specifies CAMRDRLFATNEKLFF.

This clonotype was seen only a few times. V usage is TRBV5-6 and J usage is TRBJ1-2; D not certain. Trimming shortened V by 0 bases and J by 7 bases, and 7 bases separated the two germline ends. Germline loops: CDR1 SGHDT, CDR2 YYEEEE. This CDR3 has 12 amino acids. CDR3 protein: CASSLGVGGYTF. The CDR3 nucleotides are TGTGCCAGCAGCTTGGGGGTCGGTGGCTACACCTTC. The full variable domain, in which reference TRBV5-6 and TRBJ1-2 provide the parts outside the CDR3, is DAGVTQSPTHLIKTRGQQVTLRCSPKSGHDTVSWYQQALGQGPQFIFQYYEEEERQRGNFPDRFSGHQFPNYSSELNVNALLLGDSALYLCASSLGVGGYTFGSGTRLTVV.

Ten or more counts support this clonotype. This sequence joins TRBV3-1 and TRBJ2-5, with TRBD2 matching over 7 bases. Germline V gives CDR1 LGHDT, CDR2 YNNKEL (reference sequence). Unmatched junction bases numbered 9, after V lost 4 bases and J lost 4 bases. The CDR3 sequence is 15 residues long. CDR3 region: CASSRLGGGGETQYF. CDR3 nucleotide sequence: TGTGCCAGCAGCCGTCTGGGTGGCGGGGGAGAGACCCAGTACTTC.

Ten or more counts support this clonotype. In DNA form, the CDR3 reads TGCAGCGTTGACGAGACAGGGGAGCTGTTTTTT. Translating it yields CSVDETGELFF. The V gene is TRBV29-1, the J gene TRBJ2-2; D gene ambiguous. The CDR3 has 11 amino acids. Germline V gives CDR1 SQVTM, CDR2 ANQGSEA. The V end was cut by 3 bases, the J end by 8 bases, with 7 bases between.

Concerning this clonotype itself: Germline and junction disagree at one end, which may indicate a read error. The J gene is TRBJ1-5, the V gene TRBV2; D unresolved. This CDR3 is 15 amino acids long. CDR1 and CDR2 from the germline V gene are SNHLY and FYNNEI. The DNA of the CDR3 is TGCGCCAGCAGCCCCTCCTCCTTTTTCCGTCAGCCCCAGCATTTT. This translates into CASSPSSFFRQPQHF.

This clonotype was seen only a few times. V gene TRBV2 combines with J gene TRBJ1-6; 8 nucleotides align to TRBD1. Germline CDR1 reads SNHLY; CDR2 reads FYNNEI. This CDR3 region has 13 residues. DNA of the CDR3: TGTGCGTCGCAGGGGGCGCTCAATTCACCCCTCCACTTT. Residues: CASQGALNSPLHF.

Written as DNA, the CDR3 is TGTGCCAGCAGCCCGGTACCCATGAACACTGAAGCTTTCTTT. Residues: CASSPVPMNTEAFF. The chain couples TRBV7-9 to TRBJ1-1; D unclear. The CDR3 runs 14 residues. With 5 bases removed from V and 0 bases from J, the gap between germline ends came to 10 bases. CDR1 is SEHNR, CDR2 FQNEAQ, per germline (reference sequence).

The chain employs TRBV20-1 and TRBJ1-4; 8 positions agree with TRBD1. The germline V gene encodes CDR1 DFQATT and CDR2 SNEGSKA (reference sequence). The CDR3 consists of 18 residues. The trim removed 0 bases at V and 0 bases at J, leaving 9 bases unmatched. Here the CDR3 reads CSARDLGQGFATNEKLFF. The CDR3 region has the DNA TGCAGTGCTAGAGATCTAGGACAGGGCTTTGCAACTAATGAAAAACTGTTTTTT.

This clonotype occurred a few times. The chain combines TRBV12-3 or TRBV12-4 with TRBJ1-1; weak D call: TRBD1 (5 bases). Trimming took off 3 bases at V and 4 bases at J, with 15 bases between the two ends. This CDR3 region has 15 residues. CDR3 sequence reads: CASSLFLGVSTEAFF. The CDR3 DNA reads as TGTGCCAGCAGTTTGTTTTTAGGGGTTTCCACTGAAGCTTTCTTT.

In the case of this clonotype: The CDR3 ends on some other residue instead of the conserved phenylalanine or tryptophan, so this is likely a read error. The limits of the CDR3 on the DNA are not certain, so only TCRdb's listed CDR3 is given. This chain uses TRBV29-1 with TRBJ1-1; TRBD1 is taken as the D call from the table, unchecked against the DNA. CDR1 SQVTM and CDR2 ANQGSEA come from the germline V gene. The CDR3 is 12 residues long, ends included. The CDR3 sequence: CSAETGNTEASS.

This clonotype was recorded many times. V usage is TRBV4-1 and J usage is TRBJ1-5; D call uncertain. The germline CDR1 and CDR2 sequences are MGHRA and YSYEKL. The CDR3 spans 13 residues. The ends were cut back, 4 bases at V and 8 bases at J, with 12 bases in the middle. CDR3 coding DNA: TGCGCCAGCAGCCTGGAGGGCAGCGAGCCCCAGCATTTT. Translation gives CASSLEGSEPQHF.

V gene TRBV7-2 combines with J gene TRBJ1-3; D is unresolved. The CDR3 spans 15 residues. Trimming cost V 3 bases and J 4 bases, with 13 bases left between them. Germline V gene data show CDR1 as SGHTA and CDR2 as FQGNSA. CDR3 coding DNA: TGTGCCAGCAGCTTTAACCGCCTGAGGGGAAACACCATATATTTT. It encodes CASSFNRLRGNTIYF.

The chain joins TRBV25-1 to TRBJ1-2; D not certain. The germline V and J ends were trimmed by 5 bases and 7 bases, with 14 bases remaining between them. This CDR3 region has 13 residues. From germline, CDR1 is MGHDK and CDR2 SYGVNS. Written as DNA, the CDR3 is TGTGCCAGCAGTTTAAACGTTTACCGTGGCTACACCTTC. As protein: CASSLNVYRGYTF.